This is a list of T cell receptor beta chains from one sample in a study of tumour-infiltrating T cells in Burkitt lymphoma. TCRdb keeps only in-frame clones here, not all; method: immunoSEQ multiplex PCR. The sample has about 15,000 clones, about 80% seen once; the top ten hold 2.1%. Sequencing was done on a sample of tumor tissue. The origin of the receptors is a human donor with diffuse large B-cell lymphoma. Both conserved end residues are trimmed from each CDR3. Each record gives: clone size, V gene, J gene, CDR3 protein. Clone sizes are given selectively: once, few, many, or a class where the clone is expanded.

clone size: NA; V gene: TRBV5-1; J gene: TRBJ1-2; CDR3 protein: ASSLAQGSGGYT
clone size: NA; V gene: TRBV29-1; J gene: TRBJ1-1; CDR3 protein: SVAMFGYTEAF
clone size: NA; V gene: TRBV7-2; J gene: TRBJ2-7; CDR3 protein: ASSYLREQY
clone size: NA; V gene: TRBV9; J gene: TRBJ1-1; CDR3 protein: ASSVTGVTEAF
clone size: few; V gene: TRBV5-5; J gene: TRBJ1-5; CDR3 protein: ASSLFVTASNQPQH
clone size: NA; V gene: TRBV28; J gene: TRBJ2-1; CDR3 protein: ASSLPGGRYNEQF
clone size: NA; V gene: TRBV5-5; J gene: TRBJ2-2; CDR3 protein: ASRMDQNTGELF
clone size: NA; V gene: TRBV7-8; J gene: TRBJ1-6; CDR3 protein: ASSLGAGGSYNSPLH
clone size: NA; V gene: TRBV5-6; J gene: TRBJ2-7; CDR3 protein: ASSSASGSHEQY
clone size: once; V gene: TRBV5-6; J gene: TRBJ2-3; CDR3 protein: ASSLGGMGTDTQY
clone size: once; V gene: TRBV2; J gene: TRBJ2-1; CDR3 protein: ASSEAAGVKNEQF
clone size: NA; V gene: TRBV11-2; J gene: TRBJ2-6; CDR3 protein: ASSTGLAGVPGANVLT
clone size: NA; V gene: TRBV6-1; J gene: TRBJ2-7; CDR3 protein: ASSEDGTYIYEQY
clone size: NA; V gene: TRBV9; J gene: TRBJ2-5; CDR3 protein: ASSPRQEETQY
clone size: NA; V gene: TRBV6-5; J gene: TRBJ2-5; CDR3 protein: ASSKGGQIQETQY
clone size: once; V gene: TRBV13; J gene: TRBJ1-1; CDR3 protein: ASSLGQGASTEAF
clone size: NA; V gene: TRBV4-3; J gene: TRBJ1-2; CDR3 protein: ASSQDWGPQPNYGYT
clone size: NA; V gene: TRBV6-6; J gene: TRBJ1-5; CDR3 protein: ASSYGGSNQPQH
clone size: NA; V gene: TRBV10-3; J gene: TRBJ1-1; CDR3 protein: AISERRGQMNTEAF
clone size: NA; V gene: TRBV6-5; J gene: TRBJ2-2; CDR3 protein: ASSRGHTGELF
clone size: NA; V gene: TRBV6-5; J gene: TRBJ1-2; CDR3 protein: ASTPWGGQGYGYT
clone size: NA; V gene: TRBV14; J gene: TRBJ1-1; CDR3 protein: ASNHLERLDLAF
clone size: NA; V gene: TRBV5-1; J gene: TRBJ2-5; CDR3 protein: ASSSLAGGRETQY
clone size: NA; V gene: TRBV6-5; J gene: TRBJ2-7; CDR3 protein: ASSWGGAEQY
clone size: medium-sized; V gene: TRBV7-6; J gene: TRBJ2-1; CDR3 protein: ASSPLAGGLGGV
clone size: NA; V gene: TRBV4-3; J gene: TRBJ1-2; CDR3 protein: ASSQDGTGVSYGYT
clone size: NA; V gene: TRBV27; J gene: TRBJ2-7; CDR3 protein: ASSLQRGGREQY
clone size: NA; V gene: TRBV19; J gene: TRBJ2-2; CDR3 protein: ASSKGSGLAGELF
clone size: NA; V gene: TRBV2; J gene: TRBJ1-1; CDR3 protein: ASSEIGNPNTEAF
clone size: NA; V gene: TRBV15; J gene: TRBJ2-7; CDR3 protein: ATSRDRAPDSYEQY
clone size: NA; V gene: TRBV15; J gene: TRBJ1-5; CDR3 protein: ATSTDRGRTQH
clone size: few; V gene: TRBV7-6; J gene: TRBJ2-7; CDR3 protein: ASSPTGPTYEQY
clone size: NA; V gene: TRBV29-1; J gene: TRBJ2-2; CDR3 protein: SVRGDANTGELF
clone size: NA; V gene: TRBV7-3; J gene: TRBJ2-3; CDR3 protein: ASSLWQTDTQY
clone size: NA; V gene: TRBV29-1; J gene: TRBJ2-3; CDR3 protein: SVEGGETDTQY
clone size: NA; V gene: TRBV5-1; J gene: TRBJ1-4; CDR3 protein: ASSLWTGGNEKLF
clone size: once; V gene: TRBV10-3; J gene: TRBJ1-3; CDR3 protein: AIRDRSGNTIY
clone size: once; V gene: TRBV18; J gene: TRBJ2-7; CDR3 protein: ASSLGTASSYEQY
clone size: NA; V gene: TRBV27; J gene: TRBJ2-5; CDR3 protein: ASRPGTNQETQY
clone size: medium-sized; V gene: TRBV15; J gene: TRBJ1-2; CDR3 protein: ATSAAGGDYGYT
clone size: NA; V gene: TRBV18; J gene: TRBJ2-1; CDR3 protein: ASSLAGGYYNEQF
clone size: NA; V gene: TRBV5-4; J gene: TRBJ1-1; CDR3 protein: ASSLNTEAF
clone size: NA; V gene: TRBV5-1; J gene: TRBJ2-2; CDR3 protein: ASSLGYNTGELF
clone size: NA; V gene: TRBV7-7; J gene: TRBJ2-3; CDR3 protein: ASSPSGVFTDTQY
clone size: NA; V gene: TRBV9; J gene: TRBJ2-5; CDR3 protein: ASSRTVYQETQY
clone size: NA; V gene: TRBV5-6; J gene: TRBJ2-3; CDR3 protein: ASSGLAGGALDTQY
clone size: NA; V gene: TRBV5-1; J gene: TRBJ2-5; CDR3 protein: ASSLVQETQY
clone size: few; V gene: TRBV10-1; J gene: TRBJ2-2; CDR3 protein: ASSDYPENTGELF
clone size: few; V gene: TRBV5-6; J gene: TRBJ1-1; CDR3 protein: ASSFSIGQAGTEAF
clone size: NA; V gene: TRBV29-1; J gene: TRBJ2-5; CDR3 protein: SVEDRFLETQY